Following are 17 T cell receptor beta chains from one sample sequenced in a study of T cells after yellow fever vaccination. Using its own MiXCR run on the 5' RACE reads, TCRdb lists one record per CDR3 protein. The profile shows roughly 400,000 distinct CDR3 sequences, around 20% of them singletons. Source: PBMCs, taken before the yellow fever booster vaccination. Receptors were obtained from a man aged 18 to 30 who received the YFV17D yellow fever vaccine.

This clonotype turned up a few times. The chain recombines TRBV6-5 with TRBJ1-2; no definite D call. Germline lookup yields CDR1 MNHEY and CDR2 SVGAGI. The CDR3 spans 11 residues. V lost 4 bases to trimming and J lost 9 bases, with 9 bases between them. The CDR3 nucleotides read TGTGCCAGCAGTTTGGACGGTCGCTACACCTTC. Translation: CASSLDGRYTF.

V is TRBV21-1 and J is TRBJ2-1; the table's D call of TRBD1 was not tested on the DNA. TRBV21-1 counts as a pseudogene. The CDR3 sequence is 16 residues long. The CDR3 reads CASNEARGLVRDEQFF. The CDR3 bases are TGTGCCAGCAACGAGGCCAGGGGGCTTGTACGCGATGAGCAGTTCTTC.

This clonotype was observed a few times. This chain joins TRBV20-1 and TRBJ1-2; unclear D gene. The length of the CDR3 is 13 residues. Per the germline V gene, CDR1 is DFQATT and CDR2 is SNEGSKA (reference sequence). CDR3 in amino acids: CTCSARDLYGYTF. DNA for the CDR3: TGCACCTGCTCTGCCCGCGATTTGTATGGCTACACCTTC.

The rearrangement links TRBV5-6 to TRBJ2-7; D remains ambiguous. Germline assignment: CDR1 SGHDT and CDR2 YYEEEE. The CDR3 length is 13 residues. V was cut by 0 bases and J by 2 bases, with 6 bases left in between. CDR3 nucleotides: TGTGCCAGCAGCTTGGACAGAACCTACGAGCAGTACTTC. Translated: CASSLDRTYEQYF.

The count of this clonotype is one. DNA for the CDR3: TGTGCCAGCAGCCCCGGACACTCAGTCCAAGAGACCCAGTACTTC. Amino acid sequence: CASSPGHSVQETQYF. V is TRBV7-2 and J is TRBJ2-5; the D gene is possibly TRBD1 (5 bases). This CDR3 comprises 15 residues. The germline V gene encodes CDR1 SGHTA and CDR2 FQGNSA. The V gene lost 5 bases and the J gene lost 1 base, with 14 bases spanning the gap.

This chain joins TRBV29-1 and TRBJ2-5; 7 nucleotides line up with TRBD1. Losses at the gene ends were 8 bases for V and 4 bases for J; bases not matched to a gene: 7. Germline CDR1 SQVTM, CDR2 ANQGSEA. The CDR3 is made up of 12 amino acids. The CDR3 region has the DNA TGCAGCCTCCTGACAGGGCGAGAGACCCAGTACTTC. Translation gives CSLLTGRETQYF.

This chain uses TRBV3-2 with TRBJ1-4. TRBV3-2 is termed a pseudogene. The CDR3 totals 19 residues. This CDR3 reads CASSQAPLGHLGTNEKLFF. DNA for the CDR3: TGTGCCAGCAGCCAAGCTCCTTTGGGTCATCTCGGGACTAATGAAAAACTGTTTTTT.

This clonotype was seen only a few times. The rearrangement joins TRBV6-6 to TRBJ2-5, with TRBD2 matching over 8 bases. Germline trimming cut 2 bases from V and 1 base from J; bases unmatched to any gene: 6. CDR3 length: 16 amino acids. Looked up from germline, CDR1 is MNHNY and CDR2 is SVGAGI (reference sequence). CDR3 sequence: CASSYMERGFQETQYF. CDR3 sequence (DNA): TGTGCCAGCAGTTACATGGAGCGGGGGTTCCAAGAGACCCAGTACTTC.

V usage is TRBV5-1 and J usage is TRBJ2-7; D is undetermined. The V end was cut by 0 bases, the J end by 0 bases, with 10 bases between. CDR3 length: 15 residues. Looked up from germline, CDR1 is SGHRS and CDR2 is YFSETQ. The CDR3 region is CASSLDGVVSYEQYF. Here the CDR3 DNA reads TGCGCCAGCAGCTTGGATGGGGTAGTCTCCTACGAGCAGTACTTC.

The chain couples TRBV12-3 or TRBV12-4 to TRBJ2-7; the match to TRBD1 covers 8 bases. This CDR3 is 14 amino acids long. Trimming cost V 6 bases and J 0 bases; bases outside gene matches: 4. Here the CDR3 reads CASRGTGSSYEQYF. The CDR3 DNA sequence: TGTGCCAGCAGGGGGACAGGAAGCTCCTACGAGCAGTACTTC.

This chain connects TRBV7-2 to TRBJ1-1; D is unclear. This CDR3 is built from 14 residues. Trimming shortened V by 5 bases and J by 4 bases, and 14 bases separated the two germline ends. CDR1 and CDR2 from the germline V gene are SGHTA and FQGNSA. The CDR3 coding sequence is TGTGCCAGCAGCGCCGGGCGGTGGGGCACTGAAGCTTTCTTT. This sequence encodes CASSAGRWGTEAFF. The whole variable domain, remainder taken from reference TRBV7-2 and TRBJ1-1, is GAGVSQSPSNKVTEKGKDVELRCDPISGHTALYWYRQSLGQGLEFLIYFQGNSAPDKSGLPSDRFSAERTGGSVSTLTIQRTQQEDSAVYLCASSAGRWGTEAFFGQGTRLTVV.

The chain links TRBV3-1 to TRBJ2-5, with 7 bases lining up with TRBD1. The CDR3 is made up of 14 amino acids. The germline V gene has CDR1 LGHDT and CDR2 YNNKEL (reference sequence). V shed 4 bases and J 1 base; nucleotides not matched to a gene: 3. CDR3 nucleotides: TGTGCCAGCAGCCCGACAGGGACCCAAGAGACCCAGTACTTC. Translated: CASSPTGTQETQYF.

The rearrangement links TRBV20-1 to TRBJ2-5; weak D call: TRBD2 (6 bases). Trimming took 4 bases from V and 1 from J, leaving 16 bases between them. From germline, CDR1 is DFQATT and CDR2 SNEGSKA (reference sequence). The CDR3 spans 15 residues. CDR3 in DNA: TGCAGTGCTATCCGGGCGGGGCGATTCCAAGAGACCCAGTACTTC. Amino acid sequence: CSAIRAGRFQETQYF.

The rearrangement joins TRBV4-1 to TRBJ2-2; 12 nucleotides align to TRBD2. Germline CDR1 and CDR2: MGHRA and YSYEKL. The CDR3 is made up of 17 amino acids. Trimming removed 4 bases from V and 3 bases from J; junction bases left unmatched: 6. CDR3 coding DNA: TGCGCCAGCAGCCTAGGACTAGCGGGGCCTCACACCGGGGAGCTGTTTTTT. Residues: CASSLGLAGPHTGELFF.

This chain links TRBV12-3 or TRBV12-4 with TRBJ1-1; 7 nucleotides align to TRBD1. The CDR3 contains 15 residues. The V and J ends lost 5 bases and 3 bases, in that order; junction bases with no gene match: 9. CDR3 bases: TGTGCCAGCAGTGAGTTGACAGGGAGGTACACTGAAGCTTTCTTT. It translates to CASSELTGRYTEAFF.

The chain has TRBV6-2 or TRBV6-3 and TRBJ2-5, with 7 bases that match TRBD1. Germline V lookup: CDR1 MNHEY, CDR2 SVGEGT. This CDR3 has 14 amino acids. V trimming: 7 bases; J trimming: 5 bases; junction bases outside the gene matches: 10. The DNA for the CDR3 is TGTGCCAGCACCTCAACAGGGGATCCGGAGACCCAGTACTTC. Protein: CASTSTGDPETQYF.

The chain uses TRBV5-5 and TRBJ1-4; D is perhaps TRBD1 (6 bases). The CDR3 is 14 amino acids. The germline V gene encodes CDR1 SGHKS and CDR2 YYEKEE (reference sequence). Trimming took off 4 bases at V and 7 bases at J, with 14 bases between the two ends. The chain's CDR3 is CASSRSGEGEKLFF. The CDR3 DNA reads TGTGCCAGCAGCAGATCAGGGGAAGGTGAAAAACTGTTTTTT.